This entry lists 14 T cell receptor beta chains sequenced from one sample in a study of Ad26.COV2.S vaccination and SARS-CoV-2 variants. TCRdb keeps only in-frame clones here, not all; method: immunoSEQ multiplex PCR. The table records some 500,000 clones, 85% to 90% of them present only once. Indicated treatment: about 20 received Ad26.COV2.S at low or high dose, single or two shots; 5 received placebo; per-sample allocation not given. Specimens were obtained on day 63 following the first vaccine or placebo injection. The sequences come from peripheral blood, collected in a trial of Ad26.COV2.S vaccine versus placebo. These receptors were taken from a person between 18 and 60 years old who received the Ad26.COV2.S COVID-19 vaccine or a placebo.

V is TRBV15 and J is TRBJ2-3, with D perhaps matching TRBD1 (6 bases). Germline V gene data show CDR1 as LNHNV and CDR2 as YYDKDF (reference sequence). With 3 bases removed from V and 5 bases from J, the gap between germline ends came to 12 bases. The CDR3 has 14 residues. As DNA, the CDR3 is TGTGCCACCAGCAGGAGTACAGGGAGAGATACGCAGTATTTT. As protein: CATSRSTGRDTQYF. Looking up the rest from reference TRBV15 and TRBJ2-3 gives the full variable domain: DAMVIQNPRYQVTQFGKPVTLSCSQTLNHNVMYWYQQKSSQAPKLLFHYYDKDFNNEADTPDNFQSRRPNTSFCFLDIRSPGLGDTAMYLCATSRSTGRDTQYFGPGTRLTVL.

V gene TRBV18 combines with J gene TRBJ1-4, with no clear D. Trimming took off 2 bases at V and 8 bases at J, with 6 bases between the two ends. CDR1 is KGHSH, CDR2 LQKENI, per germline. The CDR3 consists of 12 residues. CDR3 residues: CASSPTREKLFF. CDR3 nucleotide sequence: TGTGCCAGCTCACCAACAAGAGAAAAACTGTTTTTT.

The V call is TRBV7-2, the J call TRBJ2-3; D remains ambiguous. The V and J ends lost 5 bases and 0 bases respectively, with 9 bases between them. CDR3 length: 14 amino acids. Germline-derived CDR1 and CDR2 are SGHTA and FQGNSA. CDR3 in amino acids: CASSPSRSTDTQYF. CDR3 coding DNA: TGTGCCAGCAGCCCCTCCCGTAGCACAGATACGCAGTATTTT.

The chain has TRBV5-1 and TRBJ1-6; D remains unclear. CDR3 length: 13 amino acids. Looked up from germline, CDR1 is SGHRS and CDR2 is YFSETQ. V dropped 0 bases and J dropped 8 bases, with 6 bases sitting between them. The CDR3 nucleotides read TGCGCCAGCAGCTTGGGGGCGGATTCACCCCTCCACTTT. Its translation: CASSLGADSPLHF.

The chain couples TRBV10-3 to TRBJ2-7; D not certain. This CDR3 is built from 13 residues. Looked up from germline, CDR1 is ENHRY and CDR2 is SYGVKD. With 2 bases removed from V and 3 bases from J, the gap between germline ends came to 8 bases. CDR3 sequence (DNA): TGTGCCATCAGTGAGGGTCCGGGCTACGAGCAGTACGTC. Its translation is CAISEGPGYEQYV.

This clone was recorded only once. The rearrangement joins TRBV9 to TRBJ2-3; TRBD2 matches at 14 bases. Trimming took 3 bases from V and 6 from J; bases not matched to a gene: 15. Looked up from germline, CDR1 is SGDLS and CDR2 is YYNGEE. The CDR3 runs 19 residues. For the CDR3, the DNA is TGTGCCAGCAGCGCGCACCGCGGAGGACTAGCGGGGGGTCGGGATACGCAGTATTTT. It codes for CASSAHRGGLAGGRDTQYF.

This chain uses TRBV4-3 with TRBJ1-2; tentatively, D is TRBD1 (5 bases). V was shortened by 3 bases and J by 5 bases, with 10 bases between the two germline ends. The CDR3 has 13 amino acids. The germline V gene encodes CDR1 LGHNA and CDR2 YSLEER. CDR3 nucleotide sequence: TGCGCCAGCAGCCACGGCAGGGAGTATGGCTACACCTTC. This sequence encodes CASSHGREYGYTF.

The chain recombines TRBV4-1 with TRBJ1-6, with D unclear. CDR1 MGHRA and CDR2 YSYEKL come from the germline V gene. V lost 1 base to trimming and J lost 4 bases, with 17 bases between them. The CDR3 runs to 18 residues. CDR3 in amino acids: CASSQAPARSSYNSPLHF. In DNA form, the CDR3 reads TGCGCCAGCAGCCAAGCCCCAGCAAGGTCAAGTTATAATTCACCCCTCCACTTT.

The chain links TRBV11-3 to TRBJ2-7; 7 positions agree with TRBD1. Trimming removed 5 bases from V and 4 bases from J; junction bases left unmatched: 8. The CDR3 loop spans 14 amino acids. The V gene's germline CDR1 is SGHNT and CDR2 YENEEA. CDR3 in amino acids: CASSRRDSSYEQYF. The CDR3 DNA reads TGTGCCAGCAGCCGTCGGGACAGCTCTTACGAGCAGTACTTC.

This clone came up a few times. The chain is built from TRBV7-2 and TRBJ1-5; D not resolved. This CDR3 has 13 amino acids. Germline CDR1 and CDR2: SGHTA and FQGNSA. Trimming stripped 1 base from V and 9 bases from J, with 10 bases between. The CDR3: CASSLDSWGPQHF. DNA of the CDR3: TGTGCCAGCAGCTTAGATAGCTGGGGGCCCCAGCATTTT.

In this sample, this clone turned up a few times. This rearrangement joins TRBV19 to TRBJ1-5; 8 nucleotides line up with TRBD1. This CDR3 comprises 14 residues. Germline assignment: CDR1 LNHDA and CDR2 SQIVND (reference sequence). V lost 7 bases, J lost 6 bases, and 8 bases stayed unmatched. For the CDR3, the DNA is TGTGCCAGTAAAGTAGGACAGGGCGGTCAGCCCCAGCATTTT. Protein: CASKVGQGGQPQHF.

This clone was detected once. The chain uses TRBV2 and TRBJ2-7, with 9 nucleotides matching TRBD1. The CDR3 covers 14 residues. The germline CDR1 and CDR2 sequences are SNHLY and FYNNEI. V lost 3 bases and J lost 2; bases outside the gene matches: 2. CDR3 sequence: CASSEGTGTYEQYF. In nucleotides, the CDR3 is TGTGCCAGCAGTGAGGGGACAGGGACCTACGAGCAGTACTTC.

CDR3 in DNA: TGTGCCACCAGCAGTCCCGAGCAGCCCCAGCATTTT. The encoded protein is CATSSPEQPQHF. The rearrangement uses TRBV15 and TRBJ1-5, with D unclear. The germline gives CDR1 LNHNV, CDR2 YYDKDF (reference sequence). Trimming stripped 3 bases from V and 7 bases from J, with 7 bases between. The CDR3 is 12 residues long.

The chain links TRBV6-5 to TRBJ1-1, with D maybe TRBD1 (5 bases). Germline values: CDR1 MNHEY, CDR2 SVGAGI. Deletions cut 11 bases from V and 2 bases from J, with 21 bases between. The CDR3 runs to 15 residues. CDR3 sequence reads: CASQTGMGLNTEAFF. In nucleotides, the CDR3 is TGTGCCTCCCAGACCGGGATGGGGCTAAACACTGAAGCTTTCTTT.